The 14 T cell receptor beta chains below come from one sample, sequenced in a study of post-analysis software for immune sequencing data. Overall study results and limits: Higher frequency in patients than in controls was seen for about five TRBV segments, with TRBV5-6, TRBV5-1 and TRBV20-1 among them.

Their antigen targets remain unknown. Built from TCR beta cDNA, the libraries had unique molecular identifiers in them. TCRdb itself ran the PCR reads through MiXCR, one entry per CDR3 protein. The data contain roughly 800,000 distinct CDR3 sequences, approximately 57% of them singletons. Input material: blood. All receptors derive from a girl aged 10 to 17 with multiple sclerosis.

The V call is TRBV12-3 or TRBV12-4, the J call TRBJ1-6, with 7 bases fitting TRBD1. CDR3 length: 15 amino acids. With V trimmed by 5 bases and J by 10 bases, 11 bases remained unmatched. CDR3 protein: CASSKEGARLSPLHF. As DNA, the CDR3 is TGTGCCAGCAGTAAAGAGGGGGCCCGCTTATCACCCCTCCACTTT.

The chain couples TRBV4-1 to TRBJ2-2; tentative D call: TRBD2 (6 bases). V was cut by 0 bases and J by 5 bases, with 13 bases left in between. Germline loops: CDR1 MGHRA, CDR2 YSYEKL. CDR3 size: 16 residues. The CDR3 protein is CASSQEPGGGTGELFF. CDR3 bases: TGCGCCAGCAGCCAAGAACCCGGGGGTGGAACCGGGGAGCTGTTTTTT.

This chain uses TRBV15 with TRBJ1-2, with TRBD1 as a possible D gene (5 bases). CDR1 and CDR2 from the germline V gene are LNHNV and YYDKDF (reference sequence). The CDR3 totals 16 residues. V was clipped by 1 base and J by 3 bases, with 15 bases between them. The chain's CDR3 is CATSRGSEWGYYGYTF. CDR3 nucleotide sequence: TGTGCCACCAGCAGAGGTTCGGAGTGGGGCTACTATGGCTACACCTTC.

The chain joins TRBV2 to TRBJ2-5; TRBD1 might be the D (6 bases). The DNA end favors TRBJ2-7, so the J call may be wrong. This CDR3 is built from 17 residues. Germline loops: CDR1 SNHLY, CDR2 FYNNEI. For the CDR3, the DNA is TGTGCCAGCAGTGACAAACCAGGGGTCTCACCACCCTACGAGCAGTACTTC. Amino acids: CASSDKPGVSPPYEQYF.

The gene calls are TRBV7-2 and TRBJ2-3, with 8 bases that match TRBD2. Germline-derived CDR1 and CDR2 are SGHTA and FQGNSA. The CDR3 is 13 amino acids. Trimming at V came to 5 bases and at J to 9 bases, leaving 7 bases not matched to a gene. The CDR3, as DNA: TGTGCCAGCAGCCTATTGACTAGCGAGACGCAGTATTTT. Protein product: CASSLLTSETQYF. Based on the CDR3 plus reference TRBV7-2 and TRBJ2-3, the full variable domain is GAGVSQSPSNKVTEKGKDVELRCDPISGHTALYWYRQSLGQGLEFLIYFQGNSAPDKSGLPSDRFSAERTGGSVSTLTIQRTQQEDSAVYLCASSLLTSETQYFGPGTRLTVL.

For the CDR3, the DNA is TGTGCCAGCAGCTTGGAGTGGGACAAAGCCAAAAACATTCAGTACTTC. Translated: CASSLEWDKAKNIQYF. This chain connects TRBV5-6 to TRBJ2-4; a possible D gene is TRBD1 (6 bases). The CDR3 totals 16 residues. The V gene's germline CDR1 is SGHDT and CDR2 YYEEEE. Between the trimmed V and J ends, which lost 0 bases and 0 bases, there was a span of 10 bases.

The CDR3, as DNA: TGTGCCAGCAGTTTAATGGTCCGGTCCACCTTC. It codes for CASSLMVRSTF. The chain recombines TRBV12-3 or TRBV12-4 with TRBJ1-2; D is ambiguous. This CDR3 has 11 amino acids. V was cut by 2 bases and J by 13 bases, with 11 bases left in between.

This clonotype was seen more than once but under ten times. The rearrangement links TRBV29-1 to TRBJ1-1; maybe TRBD1 (5 bases). This CDR3 has 14 amino acids. Looked up from germline, CDR1 is SQVTM and CDR2 is ANQGSEA. With 6 bases removed from V and 4 bases from J, the gap between germline ends came to 18 bases. For the CDR3, the DNA is TGCAGCGTCGTAAAACAGGCAGAGGGCACTGAAGCTTTCTTT. This encodes CSVVKQAEGTEAFF.

CDR3 DNA: TGTGCCAGCAGTGAGTGGAAAGGACCCGAGCAGTACTTC. As protein: CASSEWKGPEQYF. V usage is TRBV25-1 and J usage is TRBJ2-7; D is uncertain. This CDR3 region has 13 residues. Germline V gene lookup returns CDR1 MGHDK and CDR2 SYGVNS. Trimming took 3 bases from V and 6 from J, leaving 12 bases between them.

The rearrangement joins TRBV9 to TRBJ2-1; D gene uncertain. V dropped 0 bases and J dropped 3 bases, with 10 bases sitting between them. Germline V gene lookup returns CDR1 SGDLS and CDR2 YYNGEE. This CDR3 region has 15 residues. CDR3 sequence: CASSVGLGVYNEQFF. In nucleotides, the CDR3 is TGTGCCAGCAGCGTAGGGCTAGGCGTCTACAATGAGCAGTTCTTC.

The V gene is TRBV5-1, the J gene TRBJ2-7; D might be TRBD2 (5 bases). V lost 2 bases, J lost 0 bases, and 18 bases lay in between. The CDR3 is 17 residues long. The V gene's germline CDR1 is SGHRS and CDR2 YFSETQ. The CDR3 region is CASSLGSLGVPSYEQYF. The CDR3 DNA reads TGCGCCAGCAGCTTAGGATCCCTCGGGGTCCCCTCCTACGAGCAGTACTTC.

The rearrangement joins TRBV6-5 to TRBJ1-5, with D unresolved. Germline V lookup: CDR1 MNHEY, CDR2 SVGAGI. V was cut by 3 bases and J by 1 base, with 10 bases left in between. This CDR3 is built from 15 residues. Here the CDR3 reads CASSYRRESNQPQHF. As DNA, the CDR3 is TGTGCCAGCAGTTATAGGAGAGAGAGCAATCAGCCCCAGCATTTT.

J is TRBJ1-1 and V is TRBV18, with D unresolved. Germline CDR1 and CDR2: KGHSH and LQKENI. Trimming cost V 2 bases and J 2 bases, with 9 bases left between them. There are 14 residues in the CDR3. The CDR3 region is CASSPGSENTEAFF. The CDR3, as DNA: TGTGCCAGCTCACCAGGGTCGGAAAACACTGAAGCTTTCTTT.

This chain joins TRBV29-1 and TRBJ2-1; TRBD2 matches 14 bases. V trimming: 6 bases; J trimming: 7 bases; junction bases outside the gene matches: 8. This CDR3 has 15 residues. Germline V lookup: CDR1 SQVTM, CDR2 ANQGSEA. CDR3 sequence: CSVARTSGGRNEQFF. CDR3 bases: TGCAGCGTCGCCCGGACTAGCGGGGGGCGTAATGAGCAGTTCTTC.